This T cell receptor (beta chain) was captured by sequencing in a study of prognosis after radiotherapy for stage I lung cancer. Multiplex PCR, run in two rounds, amplified TCR beta CDR3 from genomic DNA. With primers specific to each TRBV and TRBJ gene, the first-round PCR was performed. TCRdb reprocessed the multiplex PCR reads with MiXCR, giving one entry per CDR3 protein. Here the sample spans about 51,000 distinct CDR3 sequences, roughly 36% being singletons. As concerns this clonotype: What it binds is not known.

Blood draws of six milliliters of peripheral blood occurred at each of two time points. V lost 0 bases, J lost 2 bases, and 11 bases lay in between. This CDR3 is built from 15 residues. Study-wide points: Patients given stereotactic body radiation therapy showed fewer unique TCR clones afterward, median about 10,000 versus 6,900.

Material: PBMCs, obtained before or after stereotactic body radiation therapy (not recorded which). The V gene is TRBV12-3 or TRBV12-4, the J gene TRBJ2-7; D gene ambiguous. The receptor comes from a donor at least 50 years old with non-small cell lung cancer. This CDR3 reads CASSLAVHGAYEQYF. DNA of the CDR3: TGTGCCAGCAGTTTAGCGGTACATGGGGCCTACGAGCAGTACTTC.